The TCR beta chain described here comes from a study of T cell repertoires in cytomegalovirus infection. This CDR3 region has 13 residues. Germline CDR1 and CDR2: SGHTA and FQGNSA. Trimming removed 0 bases from V and 7 bases from J, with 9 bases in between. TCRdb re-called the reads with MiXCR, one entry per CDR3 protein. The sample records over 150,000 distinct CDR3 sequences, approximately 15% being singletons. In its sample, this clonotype was seen many times. Antigen: not known. General study points: Summed frequency of public TCR beta families distinguished CMV carriers with the relevant HLA.

The origin of this receptor is a human donor in good health (CMV status not recorded). Some clones in this sample may be carry-over from other donors' samples. The V call is TRBV7-2, the J call TRBJ1-2, with D possibly TRBD1 on 5 matching bases. Sequences were obtained from PBMCs. The CDR3 reads CASSLAPGTGYTF. Written as DNA, the CDR3 is TGTGCCAGCAGCTTAGCGCCAGGGACTGGCTACACCTTC.